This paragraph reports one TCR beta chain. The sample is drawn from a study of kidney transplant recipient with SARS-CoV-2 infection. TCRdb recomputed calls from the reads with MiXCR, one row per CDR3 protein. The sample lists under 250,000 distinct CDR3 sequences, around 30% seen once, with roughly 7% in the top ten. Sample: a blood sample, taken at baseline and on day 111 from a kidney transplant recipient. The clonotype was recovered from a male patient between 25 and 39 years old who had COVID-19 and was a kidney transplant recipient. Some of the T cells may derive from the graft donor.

The CDR3 DNA follows: TGTGCCAGCAGCACCGACTGGTTTACCCGAAAGACCTATGGCTACACCTTC. This sequence encodes CASSTDWFTRKTYGYTF. V gene TRBV7-8 combines with J gene TRBJ1-2; D is uncertain. CDR1 SGHVS and CDR2 FQNEAQ come from the germline V gene. Trimming shortened V by 5 bases and J by 4 bases, and 23 bases separated the two germline ends. The CDR3 has 17 amino acids. Combining the CDR3 with reference TRBV7-8 and TRBJ1-2 gives the whole variable domain GAGVSQSPRYKVAKRGQDVALRCDPISGHVSLFWYQQALGQGPEFLTYFQNEAQLDKSGLPSDRFFAERPEGSVSTLKIQRTQQEDSAVYLCASSTDWFTRKTYGYTFGSGTRLTVV.